A single sample gave rise to the 5 T cell receptor beta chains below, sequenced in a study of Ad26.COV2.S vaccination and SARS-CoV-2 variants. The method was immunoSEQ multiplex PCR; TCRdb's version includes in-frame clones alone and lacks a portion of them. The sample lists about 280,000 clones, approximately 87% occurring once. The treatment is: roughly 18 received Ad26.COV2.S at low or high dose, single or two shots; 5 received placebo; per-sample allocation not given. Sampling took place 63 days after the first vaccine or placebo injection. Sequencing was performed on peripheral blood, taken in a trial of Ad26.COV2.S vaccine versus placebo. These receptors all come from a person between 18 and 59 years old who received the Ad26.COV2.S COVID-19 vaccine or a placebo.

The V and J genes are TRBV5-4 and TRBJ2-1; 14 positions agree with TRBD2. After removal of 0 bases from V and 4 bases from J, the junction contained 3 bases not matched to a gene. CDR1 is SGHNT, CDR2 YYREEE, per germline (reference sequence). The CDR3 contains 17 residues. CDR3 DNA sequence: TGTGCCAGCAGCTTGGGTGGGACTAGCGGGGGTTACAATGAGCAGTTCTTC. This encodes CASSLGGTSGGYNEQFF.

This clone was observed a single time. The CDR3 sequence is CAWSVRAWYYTGELFF. CDR3 coding DNA: TGTGCCTGGAGTGTAAGGGCTTGGTATTATACCGGGGAGCTGTTTTTT. This sequence joins TRBV30 and TRBJ2-2, with D unclear. From germline, CDR1 is GTSNPN and CDR2 SVGIG (reference sequence). The CDR3 length is 16 residues. V lost 0 bases, J lost 5 bases, and 16 bases lay in between.

This clone has more than one count but fewer than ten. The J gene is TRBJ2-7, the V gene TRBV7-9; D call uncertain. Germline values: CDR1 SEHNR, CDR2 FQNEAQ (reference sequence). This CDR3 is 14 amino acids long. Between the trimmed V and J ends, which lost 5 bases and 4 bases, there was a span of 15 bases. The CDR3 is CASSALGGRYEQYF. Here the CDR3 DNA reads TGTGCCAGCAGCGCCCTCGGCGGTCGGTACGAGCAGTACTTC.

This clone showed up just a few times. The chain joins TRBV5-8 to TRBJ1-2; D remains unclear. The CDR3 length is 13 residues. Germline CDR1 is SGHTS and CDR2 is YDEGEE. The V end was cut by 2 bases, the J end by 4 bases, with 9 bases between. The CDR3 DNA follows: TGTGCCAGCAGCTTCGGTGGGTCCTATGGCTACACCTTC. This sequence encodes CASSFGGSYGYTF.

V is TRBV21-1 and J is TRBJ2-2; the table gives TRBD2 as D, unverified against the DNA. TRBV21-1 is a pseudogene locus. The CDR3 is 17 amino acids. CDR3: CASSIEEGPPNTGELFF. The CDR3 DNA sequence: TGTGCCAGCAGCATAGAGGAGGGACCGCCGAACACCGGGGAGCTGTTTTTT.